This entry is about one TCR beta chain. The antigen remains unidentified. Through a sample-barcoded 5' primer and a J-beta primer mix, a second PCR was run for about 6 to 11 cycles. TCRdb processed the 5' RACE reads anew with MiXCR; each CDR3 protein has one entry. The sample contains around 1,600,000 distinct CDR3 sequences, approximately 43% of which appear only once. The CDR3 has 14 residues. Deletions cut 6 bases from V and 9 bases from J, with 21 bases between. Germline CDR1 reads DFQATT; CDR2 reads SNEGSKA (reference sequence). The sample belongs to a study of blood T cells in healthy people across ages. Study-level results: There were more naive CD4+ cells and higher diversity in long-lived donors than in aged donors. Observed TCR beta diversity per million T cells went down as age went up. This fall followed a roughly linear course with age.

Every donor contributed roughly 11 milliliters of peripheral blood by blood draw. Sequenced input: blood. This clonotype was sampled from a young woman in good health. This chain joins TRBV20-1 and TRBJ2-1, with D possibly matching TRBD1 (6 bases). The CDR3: CSAESGQVYSEQFF. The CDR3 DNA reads TGCAGTGCGGAATCGGGACAAGTTTACTCTGAGCAGTTCTTC.